Listed below are T cell receptor beta chains from one sample, sequenced in a study of memory CD4+ T cells and cytomegalovirus serostatus. Produced via immunoSEQ multiplex PCR; TCRdb's table is partial and in-frame only. The sample includes tens of thousands of clones, less than 80% seen only once; the top ten take roughly 6.5%. The sample consisted of memory CD4+ T cells from blood. These receptor sequences come from an adult in good health and CMV-seronegative. The conserved cysteine and the conserved F or W are not part of the CDR3 here.

V	J	CDR3
TRBV5-6	TRBJ1-1	ASRVFGLLNTEAF
TRBV29-1	TRBJ1-1	SVERGGVNTEAF
TRBV7-9	TRBJ1-4	ASSVDSTLGEKLF
TRBV6-5	TRBJ1-2	ASSSDRSYGYT
TRBV10-2	TRBJ1-3	ASYRGLSGNTIY
TRBV5-1	TRBJ2-7	ASSLVGTPPDEQY
TRBV7-9	TRBJ1-1	ASSLFGGMNTEAF
TRBV27	TRBJ1-4	ASSLRMANNEKLF
TRBV29-1	TRBJ2-7	SVEGQGAYEQY
TRBV18	TRBJ2-2	ASSLLARSETGELF
TRBV10-3	TRBJ2-1	AMATVPYNEQF
TRBV11-3	TRBJ2-1	ASSLEGVYNEQF
TRBV10-3	TRBJ2-7	AISGPGQGTYEQY
TRBV6-5	TRBJ1-1	ASSSSGEVRNTEAF
TRBV5-1	TRBJ2-3	ASSLGVFADTQY
TRBV7-2	TRBJ2-5	ASSLGAGGETQY
TRBV7-2	TRBJ2-7	ASSLGDRRLPYEQY
TRBV7-3	TRBJ2-3	ASSLLGVTDTQY
TRBV7-2	TRBJ2-7	ASSPTSGRGNYEQY
TRBV28	TRBJ2-1	ASGPQNYNEQF